This is a list of T cell receptor beta chains from one sample in a study of regulatory T cells in long-lasting Graves disease. TCRdb redid the calling of the multiplex PCR reads with MiXCR, one entry per CDR3 protein. The profile shows just over 600,000 distinct CDR3 sequences, 15% to 20% of them singletons. Separately, the same data were catalogued under a study of T cells in Graves' hyperthyroidism and ophthalmopathy.

This specimen consisted of peripheral blood mononuclear cells (PBMCs), obtained at new diagnosis, from a patient treated with antithyroid drugs. Receptor source: a woman aged 25 to 39 with Graves disease. Each CDR3 is given with its conserved first and last residue. The D gene is left open where the match is weak. Only part of the rows carry a size: once, few, many, or a class if the clone is expanded.

abundance: many
v_gene: TRBV12-3/TRBV12-4
j_gene: TRBJ1-2
d_gene: .
len: 14
CDR3aa: CASSLSLSGGGYTF
CDR3nt: TGTGCCAGCAGTTTATCGCTTTCGGGCGGTGGCTACACCTTC

abundance: many
v_gene: TRBV20-1
j_gene: TRBJ1-4
d_gene: .
len: 13
CDR3aa: CSAPGTTNEKLFF
CDR3nt: TGCAGTGCTCCGGGGACAACTAATGAAAAACTGTTTTTT

abundance: few
v_gene: TRBV19
j_gene: TRBJ1-2
d_gene: .
len: 11
CDR3aa: CASMREGGYTF
CDR3nt: TGTGCCAGTATGAGAGAGGGTGGCTACACCTTC

abundance: many
v_gene: TRBV20-1
j_gene: TRBJ2-3
d_gene: TRBD2
len: 15
CDR3aa: CSVHSGRDSTDTQYF
CDR3nt: TGCAGTGTTCATAGCGGGAGGGACTCCACAGATACGCAGTATTTT

abundance: many
v_gene: TRBV28
j_gene: TRBJ1-2
d_gene: TRBD1
len: 15
CDR3aa: CASSLLQGEGYGYTF
CDR3nt: TGTGCCAGCAGTTTATTACAGGGGGAGGGCTATGGCTACACCTTC

abundance: many
v_gene: TRBV20-1
j_gene: TRBJ2-7
d_gene: .
len: 13
CDR3aa: CSARDGGFYEQYF
CDR3nt: TGCAGTGCTAGAGATGGCGGATTCTACGAGCAGTACTTC

abundance: few
v_gene: TRBV24-1
j_gene: TRBJ1-2
d_gene: .
len: 12
CDR3aa: CATDRGGRGYTF
CDR3nt: TGTGCCACCGATCGGGGGGGCCGTGGCTACACCTTC

abundance: many
v_gene: TRBV5-1
j_gene: TRBJ1-2
d_gene: .
len: 15
CDR3aa: CASSLAEGTAFGYTF
CDR3nt: TGCGCCAGCAGCTTGGCCGAGGGGACCGCCTTTGGCTACACCTTC

abundance: many
v_gene: TRBV7-3
j_gene: TRBJ2-3
d_gene: .
len: 19
CDR3aa: CASSLMPRVAGARTDTQYF
CDR3nt: TGTGCCAGCAGCTTAATGCCCAGAGTCGCGGGGGCCCGCACAGATACGCAGTATTTT

abundance: .
v_gene: TRBV7-2
j_gene: TRBJ2-3
d_gene: .
len: 13
CDR3aa: CASSTRDPDTQYF
CDR3nt: TGTGCCAGCAGCACCCGGGATCCAGATACGCAGTATTTT

abundance: .
v_gene: TRBV19
j_gene: TRBJ1-5
d_gene: .
len: 14
CDR3aa: CASSSGRGIQPQHF
CDR3nt: TGTGCCAGTAGCTCCGGCAGGGGAATACAGCCCCAGCATTTT

abundance: .
v_gene: TRBV4-2
j_gene: TRBJ2-7
d_gene: TRBD2
len: 19
CDR3aa: CASSHLGRLAGGSPYEQYF
CDR3nt: TGTGCCAGCAGCCATCTGGGCCGACTAGCGGGGGGGAGCCCCTACGAGCAGTACTTC

abundance: .
v_gene: TRBV9
j_gene: TRBJ2-1
d_gene: .
len: 12
CDR3aa: CASSVGGVEQFF
CDR3nt: TGTGCCAGCAGCGTAGGGGGGGTTGAGCAGTTCTTC

abundance: few
v_gene: TRBV5-1
j_gene: TRBJ2-7
d_gene: TRBD1
len: 15
CDR3aa: CASTLEGQGGYEQYF
CDR3nt: TGCGCCAGCACCCTCGAAGGACAGGGGGGCTACGAGCAGTACTTC

abundance: many
v_gene: TRBV27
j_gene: TRBJ2-7
d_gene: TRBD2
len: 15
CDR3aa: CASSLYASGSYEQYF
CDR3nt: TGTGCCAGCAGTTTATATGCTAGCGGGAGCTACGAGCAGTACTTC

abundance: .
v_gene: TRBV20-1
j_gene: TRBJ2-1
d_gene: TRBD2
len: 15
CDR3aa: CSARDRGLAVNEQFF
CDR3nt: TGCAGTGCTAGAGATCGAGGACTAGCGGTCAATGAGCAGTTCTTC

abundance: many
v_gene: TRBV28
j_gene: TRBJ2-7
d_gene: .
len: 13
CDR3aa: CASSFALTYEQYF
CDR3nt: TGTGCCAGCAGTTTCGCATTAACCTACGAGCAGTACTTC

abundance: many
v_gene: TRBV6-5
j_gene: TRBJ2-7
d_gene: TRBD2
len: 15
CDR3aa: CASSLPGLASNEQYF
CDR3nt: TGTGCCAGCAGTTTGCCGGGACTAGCGTCAAACGAGCAGTACTTC

abundance: few
v_gene: TRBV3-1
j_gene: TRBJ2-3
d_gene: .
len: 14
CDR3aa: CASSRVSGTDTQYF
CDR3nt: TGTGCCAGCAGCCGGGTCAGCGGCACAGATACGCAGTATTTT

abundance: few
v_gene: TRBV7-7
j_gene: TRBJ2-1
d_gene: .
len: 15
CDR3aa: CASSFSRAPSNEQFF
CDR3nt: TGTGCTAGCAGCTTTAGCCGGGCCCCGAGCAATGAGCAGTTCTTC

abundance: .
v_gene: TRBV14
j_gene: TRBJ2-4
d_gene: .
len: 14
CDR3aa: CASSQDRGINIQYF
CDR3nt: TGTGCCAGCAGCCAAGACAGGGGAATTAACATTCAGTACTTC

abundance: many
v_gene: TRBV30
j_gene: TRBJ2-3
d_gene: .
len: 12
CDR3aa: CAWSPGGDTQYF
CDR3nt: TGTGCCTGGAGTCCCGGAGGGGATACGCAGTATTTT

abundance: many
v_gene: TRBV7-2
j_gene: TRBJ2-5
d_gene: TRBD2
len: 15
CDR3aa: CASSLGGRAQETQYF
CDR3nt: TGTGCCAGCAGCTTAGGCGGGAGGGCCCAAGAGACCCAGTACTTC

abundance: few
v_gene: TRBV7-9
j_gene: TRBJ1-1
d_gene: .
len: 14
CDR3aa: CASSFSGDWAEAFF
CDR3nt: TGTGCCAGCAGCTTTTCGGGCGATTGGGCTGAAGCTTTCTTT

abundance: .
v_gene: TRBV3-1
j_gene: TRBJ2-1
d_gene: .
len: 13
CDR3aa: CASSPFLWVEQFF
CDR3nt: TGTGCCAGCAGCCCCTTCTTATGGGTAGAGCAGTTCTTC

abundance: .
v_gene: TRBV19
j_gene: TRBJ1-2
d_gene: .
len: 16
CDR3aa: CASSMEARGFNYGYTF
CDR3nt: TGTGCCAGTAGTATGGAGGCGAGGGGATTCAACTATGGCTACACCTTC

abundance: many
v_gene: TRBV3-1
j_gene: TRBJ1-2
d_gene: .
len: 14
CDR3aa: CASSHRQPNYGYTF
CDR3nt: TGTGCCAGCAGCCATCGACAGCCTAACTATGGCTACACCTTC

abundance: many
v_gene: TRBV6-5
j_gene: TRBJ1-2
d_gene: .
len: 15
CDR3aa: CASSYSLDGNYGYTF
CDR3nt: TGTGCCAGCAGTTACTCGTTAGACGGTAACTATGGCTACACCTTC

abundance: few
v_gene: TRBV19
j_gene: TRBJ1-5
d_gene: .
len: 12
CDR3aa: CASSSIGRPQHF
CDR3nt: TGTGCCAGTAGTTCCATCGGACGGCCCCAGCATTTT

abundance: few
v_gene: TRBV4-2
j_gene: TRBJ2-7
d_gene: .
len: 14
CDR3aa: CASSQGDTRDEQYF
CDR3nt: TGTGCCAGCAGCCAAGGCGACACGAGAGACGAGCAGTACTTC

abundance: many
v_gene: TRBV27
j_gene: TRBJ2-2
d_gene: .
len: 15
CDR3aa: CASSLLTSWTGELFF
CDR3nt: TGTGCCAGCAGTTTACTCACGAGTTGGACCGGGGAGCTGTTTTTT

abundance: few
v_gene: TRBV7-8
j_gene: TRBJ1-6
d_gene: .
len: 16
CDR3aa: CASSFGTSSYNSPLHF
CDR3nt: TGTGCCAGCAGCTTCGGGACGAGCTCCTATAATTCACCCCTCCACTTT

abundance: many
v_gene: TRBV5-1
j_gene: TRBJ2-1
d_gene: TRBD2
len: 13
CDR3aa: CASNREGYNEQFF
CDR3nt: TGCGCCAGCAACCGGGAGGGGTACAATGAGCAGTTCTTC

abundance: .
v_gene: TRBV5-6
j_gene: TRBJ2-1
d_gene: .
len: 13
CDR3aa: CASSGLSIDEQFF
CDR3nt: TGTGCCAGCAGCGGACTATCCATCGATGAGCAGTTCTTC

abundance: .
v_gene: TRBV5-8
j_gene: TRBJ1-1
d_gene: .
len: 13
CDR3aa: CASSLGGLAEAFF
CDR3nt: TGTGCCAGCAGCCTGGGGGGTCTCGCTGAAGCTTTCTTT

abundance: .
v_gene: TRBV6-2/TRBV6-3
j_gene: TRBJ2-5
d_gene: .
len: 12
CDR3aa: CASRGNEETQYF
CDR3nt: TGTGCCAGCAGGGGGAACGAAGAGACCCAGTACTTC

abundance: .
v_gene: TRBV28
j_gene: TRBJ2-5
d_gene: .
len: 14
CDR3aa: CASSLDYLQETQYF
CDR3nt: TGTGCCAGCAGTTTGGACTACCTCCAAGAGACCCAGTACTTC

abundance: many
v_gene: TRBV7-9
j_gene: TRBJ2-7
d_gene: TRBD2
len: 15
CDR3aa: CASSSTSPSGDEQYF
CDR3nt: TGTGCCAGCAGCTCAACCAGTCCTAGCGGGGACGAGCAGTACTTC

abundance: many
v_gene: TRBV28
j_gene: TRBJ1-2
d_gene: TRBD1
len: 13
CDR3aa: CASRDRGAYGYTF
CDR3nt: TGTGCCAGCCGGGACAGGGGGGCCTATGGCTACACCTTC

abundance: few
v_gene: TRBV29-1
j_gene: TRBJ1-5
d_gene: .
len: 13
CDR3aa: CSVEEVIGQPQHF
CDR3nt: TGCAGCGTTGAAGAAGTAATAGGGCAGCCCCAGCATTTT

abundance: many
v_gene: TRBV20-1
j_gene: TRBJ2-5
d_gene: .
len: 16
CDR3aa: CSARDLGGSDWTTQYF
CDR3nt: TGCAGTGCTAGAGATCTGGGGGGCTCTGACTGGACGACCCAGTACTTC

abundance: few
v_gene: TRBV20-1
j_gene: TRBJ1-2
d_gene: TRBD1
len: 16
CDR3aa: CSATGGRGALNYGYTF
CDR3nt: TGCAGTGCTACAGGGGGTAGGGGGGCGTTGAACTATGGCTACACCTTC

abundance: .
v_gene: TRBV30
j_gene: TRBJ2-1
d_gene: .
len: 13
CDR3aa: CAWTWTAYNEQFF
CDR3nt: TGTGCCTGGACTTGGACAGCTTACAATGAGCAGTTCTTC

abundance: .
v_gene: TRBV7-6
j_gene: TRBJ2-3
d_gene: .
len: 12
CDR3aa: CANSPAGRTQYF
CDR3nt: TGTGCCAACAGCCCGGCCGGTCGGACGCAGTATTTT

abundance: many
v_gene: TRBV6-1
j_gene: TRBJ1-2
d_gene: .
len: 15
CDR3aa: CASSEMAAANYGYTF
CDR3nt: TGTGCCAGCAGTGAAATGGCAGCCGCTAACTATGGCTACACCTTC

abundance: many
v_gene: TRBV28
j_gene: TRBJ1-2
d_gene: TRBD1
len: 13
CDR3aa: CASKRTGRYGYTF
CDR3nt: TGTGCCAGCAAAAGGACAGGGAGATATGGCTACACCTTC